The 13 T cell receptor beta chains below come from one sample, sequenced in a study of T cell responses to AZD1222 COVID-19 vaccine (dated by TCRdb to the early 2020s). The receptor library was made with the immunoSEQ multiplex PCR assay. TCRdb took over this immuneACCESS table, retaining in-frame rearrangements with V and J assigned. Such tables are incomplete; in checked studies, under half of the missing clones stem from an unresolved V gene, and the remainder is unexplained. The sample table records more than 130,000 clones; 90% of these occur just once. The ten largest make up roughly 3.1% of the sample. This sample's time point label indicates: baseline before first vaccination. This specimen consisted of peripheral blood, obtained on day 0 of AZD1222 vaccination. These receptors came from an adult in good health.

The rearrangement links TRBV7-2 to TRBJ2-7; 11 bases map to TRBD2. The CDR3 is made up of 14 amino acids. With 5 bases clipped from V and 3 bases from J, the junction kept 3 bases outside the gene matches. Germline V lookup: CDR1 SGHTA, CDR2 FQGNSA. This CDR3 reads CASSLGLAVYEQYF. In DNA form, the CDR3 reads TGTGCCAGCAGCCTGGGACTAGCGGTCTACGAGCAGTACTTC. The complete variable domain, with remaining parts taken from reference TRBV7-2 and TRBJ2-7, reads GAGVSQSPSNKVTEKGKDVELRCDPISGHTALYWYRQSLGQGLEFLIYFQGNSAPDKSGLPSDRFSAERTGGSVSTLTIQRTQQEDSAVYLCASSLGLAVYEQYFGPGTRLTVT.

CDR3 in amino acids: CASSRAGTRGDEQYF. The CDR3 DNA is TGTGCCAGCAGCAGAGCCGGGACCCGAGGAGACGAGCAGTACTTC. The rearrangement uses TRBV5-8 and TRBJ2-7; D is tentatively TRBD1 or TRBD2 (5 bases each). There are 15 residues in the CDR3. The V gene lost 4 bases and the J gene lost 5 bases, with 19 bases spanning the gap. Germline-derived CDR1 and CDR2 are SGHTS and YDEGEE.

The table lists this clone with a count of one. The V call is TRBV7-6, the J call TRBJ2-5, with a weak D call TRBD2 (7 bases). Per germline, CDR1 SGHVS and CDR2 FNYEAQ. The V gene lost 7 bases and the J gene lost 1 base, with 19 bases spanning the gap. The CDR3 totals 16 residues. The CDR3 DNA reads TGTGCCAGCACCCTGAGGTGGGGGGGCCCCCAAGAGACCCAGTACTTC. Protein sequence: CASTLRWGGPQETQYF.

This clone is a singleton in its sample. The chain uses TRBV12-5 and TRBJ1-6, with TRBD1 identical over 7 bases. The CDR3 sequence is 16 residues long. Germline CDR1 LGHNT, CDR2 FRNRAP. The ends lost 1 base at V and 7 bases at J; junction bases unmatched: 7. DNA of the CDR3: TGTGCTAGTGGTTTGGACACAGGGGCCGGGAATTCACCCCTCCACTTT. Translating it yields CASGLDTGAGNSPLHF.

The genes are TRBV7-3 and TRBJ2-1; D not resolved. Trimming stripped 5 bases from V and 5 bases from J, with 7 bases between. CDR3 length: 12 residues. Germline V gene sequence: CDR1 SGHTA, CDR2 FQGTGA. In nucleotides, the CDR3 is TGTGCCAGCAGCGATCCGAACAATGAGCAGTTCTTC. Residues: CASSDPNNEQFF.

The chain couples TRBV18 to TRBJ2-3; no firm D call. The V gene's germline CDR1 is KGHSH and CDR2 LQKENI. The germline V and J ends were trimmed by 6 bases and 1 base, with 14 bases remaining between them. The length of the CDR3 is 15 residues. The CDR3 reads CASSTPVLGTDTQYF. In DNA, the CDR3 is TGTGCCAGCTCTACCCCGGTGCTGGGCACAGATACGCAGTATTTT.

Here the CDR3 DNA reads TGTGCCAGTGGCAGGGTGATGGGAATGAACACTGAAGCTTTCTTT. It codes for CASGRVMGMNTEAFF. V and J are TRBV7-2 and TRBJ1-1, with D possibly TRBD1 on 5 matching bases. Looked up from germline, CDR1 is SGHTA and CDR2 is FQGNSA. CDR3 length: 15 residues. V was cut by 9 bases and J by 0 bases, with 17 bases left in between.

This chain links TRBV4-1 with TRBJ2-7; D possibly corresponds to TRBD2 (6 bases). This CDR3 contains 16 residues. The V gene's germline CDR1 is MGHRA and CDR2 YSYEKL. V dropped 1 base and J dropped 2 bases, with 15 bases sitting between them. The CDR3 DNA sequence: TGCGCCAGCAGCCAAGGAGCTCTAGCGTTAACCTACGAGCAGTACTTC. It specifies CASSQGALALTYEQYF.

The CDR3 nucleotides read TGTGCCATCAGTGAGTCTCAGGAGAACACTGAAGCTTTCTTT. Encoded protein: CAISESQENTEAFF. This sequence joins TRBV10-3 and TRBJ1-1; D gene uncertain. The CDR3 loop spans 14 amino acids. CDR1 ENHRY and CDR2 SYGVKD come from the germline V gene. The germline V and J ends were trimmed by 0 bases and 1 base, with 6 bases remaining between them.

The chain uses TRBV6-5 and TRBJ2-1; weak D call: TRBD2 (7 bases). This CDR3 region has 14 residues. The germline V gene has CDR1 MNHEY and CDR2 SVGAGI. Trimming removed 7 bases at V and 4 bases at J, with 14 bases between. For the CDR3, the DNA is TGTGCCAGCATTAGGGGGGAGGGTTACAATGAGCAGTTCTTC. It encodes CASIRGEGYNEQFF.

The chain is built from TRBV7-2 and TRBJ1-3; no definite D call. Germline CDR1 and CDR2: SGHTA and FQGNSA. The V end lost 8 bases, the J end lost 0 bases, and 11 bases lay between the germline ends. This CDR3 region has 14 residues. The DNA for the CDR3 is TGTGCCAGCCTGGCCAGTGGCTCTGGAAACACCATATATTTT. This sequence encodes CASLASGSGNTIYF.

This chain links TRBV4-3 with TRBJ2-1; 7 bases fit TRBD1. This CDR3 comprises 17 residues. Germline lookup yields CDR1 LGHNA and CDR2 YSLEER. V dropped 5 bases and J dropped 3; count of bases not matched to a gene: 13. The CDR3 reads CASSYSSSGQYYNEQFF. The CDR3 DNA reads as TGCGCCAGCAGCTACTCCAGCTCGGGACAGTACTACAATGAGCAGTTCTTC.

The V and J genes are TRBV6-5 and TRBJ1-1; D uncertain. The CDR3 sequence is 14 residues long. V was pared by 6 bases and J by 5 bases, with 16 bases between. The germline CDR1 and CDR2 sequences are MNHEY and SVGAGI. CDR3 sequence: CASSSLGFSTEAFF. In nucleotides, the CDR3 is TGTGCCAGCAGCTCCCTAGGGTTCTCGACTGAAGCTTTCTTT.